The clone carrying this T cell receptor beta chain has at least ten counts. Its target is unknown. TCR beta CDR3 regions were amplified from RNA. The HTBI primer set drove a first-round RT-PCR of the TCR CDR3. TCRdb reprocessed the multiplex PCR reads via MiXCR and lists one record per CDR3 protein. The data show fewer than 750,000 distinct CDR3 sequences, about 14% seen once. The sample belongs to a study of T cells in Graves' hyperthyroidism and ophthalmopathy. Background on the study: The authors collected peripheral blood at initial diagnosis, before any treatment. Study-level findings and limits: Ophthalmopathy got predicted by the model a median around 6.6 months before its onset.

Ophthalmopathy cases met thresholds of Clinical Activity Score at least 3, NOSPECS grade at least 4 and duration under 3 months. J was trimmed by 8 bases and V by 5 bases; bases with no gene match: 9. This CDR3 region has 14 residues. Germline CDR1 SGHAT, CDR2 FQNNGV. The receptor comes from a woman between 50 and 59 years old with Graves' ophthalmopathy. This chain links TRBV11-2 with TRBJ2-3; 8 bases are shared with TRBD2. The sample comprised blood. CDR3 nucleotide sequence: TGTGCCAGCAGCATAGGACTAGCAAGTACTACGCAGTATTTT. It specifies CASSIGLASTTQYF.